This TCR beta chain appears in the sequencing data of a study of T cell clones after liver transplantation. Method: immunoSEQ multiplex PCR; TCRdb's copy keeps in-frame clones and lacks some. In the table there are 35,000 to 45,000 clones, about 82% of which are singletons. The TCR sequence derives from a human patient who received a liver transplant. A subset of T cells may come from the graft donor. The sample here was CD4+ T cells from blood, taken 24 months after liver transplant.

The CDR3 loop reads CASSLRTSRETQYF. As DNA, the CDR3 is TGTGCCAGCAGCTTACGGACAAGCAGAGAGACCCAGTACTTC. The rearrangement uses TRBV7-2 and TRBJ2-5; tentatively, D is TRBD1 (5 bases). Trimming took 2 bases from V and 4 from J, leaving 11 bases between them. Germline V gene sequence: CDR1 SGHTA, CDR2 FQGNSA. The CDR3 length is 14 residues.